This T cell receptor beta chain was recorded in a study of shared clonotypes between healthy human individuals. The authors loaded roughly 200 ng DNA, 25,000 to 30,000 T cell genomes, into sorted-subset replicate PCRs. This table comes from immunoSEQ multiplex PCR, and its TCRdb copy is limited to in-frame clones, with some not included. The sample consists of roughly 1 million clones, around three quarters of them appearing once. The TCR was taken from a young man in good health. Some clones in this sample may be carry-over from other donors' samples. Sequenced input: memory CD4+ T cells from PBMCs. The subset: CD45RA-negative fraction.

The CDR3 here is CASSSFNQPQHF. For the CDR3, the DNA is TGTGCCAGCAGCTCATTCAATCAGCCCCAGCATTTT. V usage is TRBV11-2 and J usage is TRBJ1-5; D unclear. The V end was cut by 4 bases, the J end by 3 bases, with 4 bases between. CDR1 SGHAT and CDR2 FQNNGV come from the germline V gene. The CDR3 length is 12 residues.